This T cell receptor (beta chain) was recorded in a study of cytomegalovirus exposure and HLA in healthy donors. The CDR3 sequence is 17 residues long. V lost 3 bases and J lost 0; bases outside the gene matches: 10. CDR1 is LNHDA, CDR2 SQIVND, per germline (reference sequence). Assay used: immunoSEQ multiplex PCR; TCRdb lists only in-frame clones, some missing. The top ten hold less than 3% of the sample, which has about 240,000 clones, around nine tenths seen once. The chain employs TRBV19 and TRBJ2-7, with TRBD2 identical over 8 bases. Material: PBMCs. This TCR derives from a young man in good health and CMV-seronegative. The CDR3 here is CASSMQREIKPSYEQYF. In DNA, the CDR3 is TGTGCCAGTAGTATGCAGCGGGAGATCAAGCCCTCCTACGAGCAGTACTTC.